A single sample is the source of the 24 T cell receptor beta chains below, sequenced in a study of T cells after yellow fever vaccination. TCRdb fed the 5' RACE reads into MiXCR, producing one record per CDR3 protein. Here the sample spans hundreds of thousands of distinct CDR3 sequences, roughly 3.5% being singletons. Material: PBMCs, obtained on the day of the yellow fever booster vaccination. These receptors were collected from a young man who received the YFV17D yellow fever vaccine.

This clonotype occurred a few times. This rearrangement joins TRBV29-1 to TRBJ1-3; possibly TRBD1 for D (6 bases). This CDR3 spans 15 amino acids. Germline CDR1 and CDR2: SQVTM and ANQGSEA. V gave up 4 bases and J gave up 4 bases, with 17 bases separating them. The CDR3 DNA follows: TGCAGCGTTGCTGAGGGGGAATGGGGAGGAAACACCATATATTTT. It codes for CSVAEGEWGGNTIYF.

This CDR3 reads CASSQDLARRETQYF. The CDR3 bases are TGTGCCAGCAGCCAAGATCTTGCCCGTCGGGAGACCCAGTACTTC. The chain carries TRBV3-1 and TRBJ2-5; D is uncertain. Germline V gene lookup returns CDR1 LGHDT and CDR2 YNNKEL (reference sequence). V lost 0 bases to trimming and J lost 5 bases, with 13 bases between them. This CDR3 comprises 15 residues.

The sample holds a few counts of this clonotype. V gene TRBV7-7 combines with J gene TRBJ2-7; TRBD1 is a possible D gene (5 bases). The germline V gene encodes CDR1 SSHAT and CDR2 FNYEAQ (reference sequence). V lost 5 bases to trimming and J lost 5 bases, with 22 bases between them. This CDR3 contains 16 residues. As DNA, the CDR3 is TGTGCCAGCAGCCCCGATACCTTCTGGGGCAGCGACGAGCAGTACTTC. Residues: CASSPDTFWGSDEQYF.

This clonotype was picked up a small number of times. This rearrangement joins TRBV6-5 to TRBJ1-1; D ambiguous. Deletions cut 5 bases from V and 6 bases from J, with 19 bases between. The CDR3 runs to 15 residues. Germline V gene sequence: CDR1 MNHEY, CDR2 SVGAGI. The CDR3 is CASSPTWEANAEAFF. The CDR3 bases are TGTGCCAGCAGTCCTACCTGGGAGGCTAACGCTGAAGCTTTCTTT.

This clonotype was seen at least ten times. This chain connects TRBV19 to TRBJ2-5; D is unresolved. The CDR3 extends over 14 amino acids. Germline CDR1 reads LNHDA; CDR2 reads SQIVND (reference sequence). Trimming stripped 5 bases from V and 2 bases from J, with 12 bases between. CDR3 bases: TGTGCCAGTAGTGGCGGCGGAGCTCAAGAGACCCAGTACTTC. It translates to CASSGGGAQETQYF. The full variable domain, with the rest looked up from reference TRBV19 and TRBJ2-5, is DGGITQSPKYLFRKEGQNVTLSCEQNLNHDAMYWYRQDPGQGLRLIYYSQIVNDFQKGDIAEGYSVSREKKESFPLTVTSAQKNPTAFYLCASSGGGAQETQYFGPGTRLLVL.

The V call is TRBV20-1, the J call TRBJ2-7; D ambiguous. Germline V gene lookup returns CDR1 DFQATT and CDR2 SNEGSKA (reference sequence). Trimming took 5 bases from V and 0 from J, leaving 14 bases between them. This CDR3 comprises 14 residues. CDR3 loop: CSAPANPSSYEQYV. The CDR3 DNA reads TGCAGTGCTCCGGCCAACCCCAGCTCCTACGAGCAGTACGTC.

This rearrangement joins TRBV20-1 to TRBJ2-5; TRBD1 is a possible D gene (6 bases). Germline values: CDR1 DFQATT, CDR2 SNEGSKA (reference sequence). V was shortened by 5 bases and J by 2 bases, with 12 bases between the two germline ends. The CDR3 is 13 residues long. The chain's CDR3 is CSAGPGQQETQYF. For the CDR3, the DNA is TGCAGTGCTGGCCCCGGACAGCAAGAGACCCAGTACTTC.

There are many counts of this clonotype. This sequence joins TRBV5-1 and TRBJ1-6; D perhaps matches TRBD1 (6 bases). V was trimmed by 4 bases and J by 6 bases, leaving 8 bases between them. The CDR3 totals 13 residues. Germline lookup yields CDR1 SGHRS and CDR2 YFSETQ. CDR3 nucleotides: TGCGCCAGCAGCAACAGGGCTAATTCACCCCTCCACTTT. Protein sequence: CASSNRANSPLHF.

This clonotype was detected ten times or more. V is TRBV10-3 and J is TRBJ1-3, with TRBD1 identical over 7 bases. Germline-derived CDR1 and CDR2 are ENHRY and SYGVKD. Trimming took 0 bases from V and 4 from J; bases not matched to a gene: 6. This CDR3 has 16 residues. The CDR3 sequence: CAISESIQGTGNTIYF. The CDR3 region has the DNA TGTGCCATCAGTGAGTCGATACAGGGGACGGGAAACACCATATATTTT.

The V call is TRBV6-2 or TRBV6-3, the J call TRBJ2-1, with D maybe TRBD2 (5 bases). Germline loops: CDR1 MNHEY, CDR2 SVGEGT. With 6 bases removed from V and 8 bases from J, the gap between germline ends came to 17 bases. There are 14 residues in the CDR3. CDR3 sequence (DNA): TGTGCCAGCAGAGAGGGTCCCGGTGGGTATGAGCAGTTCTTC. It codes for CASREGPGGYEQFF.

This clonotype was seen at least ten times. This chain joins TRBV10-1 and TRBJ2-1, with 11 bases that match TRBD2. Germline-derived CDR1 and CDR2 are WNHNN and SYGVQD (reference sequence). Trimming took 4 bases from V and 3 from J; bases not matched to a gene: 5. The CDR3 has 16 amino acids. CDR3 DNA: TGCGCCAGCAGTGGGGGGGGGACTAGCGGCTACAATGAGCAGTTCTTC. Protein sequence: CASSGGGTSGYNEQFF.

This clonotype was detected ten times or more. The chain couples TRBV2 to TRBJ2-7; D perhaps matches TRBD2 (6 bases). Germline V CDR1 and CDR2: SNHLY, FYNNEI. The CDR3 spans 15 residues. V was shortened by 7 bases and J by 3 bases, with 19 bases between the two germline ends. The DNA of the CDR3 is TGTGCCAGCACGGCGAGTGGGGGGAAAGACTACGAGCAGTACTTC. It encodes CASTASGGKDYEQYF.

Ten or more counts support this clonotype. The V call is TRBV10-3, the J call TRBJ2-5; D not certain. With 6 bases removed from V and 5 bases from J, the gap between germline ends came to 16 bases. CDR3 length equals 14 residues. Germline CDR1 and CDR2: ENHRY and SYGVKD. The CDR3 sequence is CAIRPDVGQETQYF. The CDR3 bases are TGTGCCATCAGGCCCGACGTGGGTCAGGAGACCCAGTACTTC.

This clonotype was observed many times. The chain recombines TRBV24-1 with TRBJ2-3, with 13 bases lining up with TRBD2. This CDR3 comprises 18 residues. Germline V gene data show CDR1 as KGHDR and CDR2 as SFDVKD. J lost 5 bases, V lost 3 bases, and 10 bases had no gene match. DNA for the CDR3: TGTGCCACCAGTGATGCGCGAACTAGCGGGGGGGTTGGAGATACGCAGTATTTT. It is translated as CATSDARTSGGVGDTQYF.

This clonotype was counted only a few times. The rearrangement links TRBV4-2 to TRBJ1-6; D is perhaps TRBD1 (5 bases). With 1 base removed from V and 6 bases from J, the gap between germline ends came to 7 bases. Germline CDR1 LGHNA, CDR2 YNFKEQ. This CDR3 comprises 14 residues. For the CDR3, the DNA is TGTGCCAGCAGCCAAGTACAGGTTAATTCACCCCTCCACTTT. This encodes CASSQVQVNSPLHF.

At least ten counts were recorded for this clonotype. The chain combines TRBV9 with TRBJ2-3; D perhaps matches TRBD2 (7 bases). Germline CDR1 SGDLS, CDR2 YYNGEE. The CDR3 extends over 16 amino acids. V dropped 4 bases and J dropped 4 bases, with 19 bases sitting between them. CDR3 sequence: CASSSSWGGPSDTQYF. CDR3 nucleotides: TGTGCCAGCAGCTCATCGTGGGGGGGGCCCTCAGATACGCAGTATTTT.

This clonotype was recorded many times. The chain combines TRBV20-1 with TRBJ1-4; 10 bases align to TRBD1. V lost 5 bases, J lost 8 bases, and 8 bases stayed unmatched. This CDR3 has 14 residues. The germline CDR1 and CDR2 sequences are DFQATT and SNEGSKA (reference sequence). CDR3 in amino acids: CSAYNRQGAEKLFF. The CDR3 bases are TGCAGTGCTTATAACCGACAGGGGGCGGAAAAACTGTTTTTT.

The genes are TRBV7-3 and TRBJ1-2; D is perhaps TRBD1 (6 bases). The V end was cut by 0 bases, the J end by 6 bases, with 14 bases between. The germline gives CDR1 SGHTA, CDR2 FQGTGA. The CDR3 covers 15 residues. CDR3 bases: TGTGCCAGCAGCTTAACCCCTACAGGGCCCGATGGCTACACCTTC. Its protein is CASSLTPTGPDGYTF.

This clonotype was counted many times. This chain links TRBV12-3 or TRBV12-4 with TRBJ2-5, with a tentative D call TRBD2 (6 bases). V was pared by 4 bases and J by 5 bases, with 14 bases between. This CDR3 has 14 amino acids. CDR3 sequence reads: CASSSPRGLETQYF. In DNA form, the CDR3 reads TGTGCCAGCAGTTCCCCTCGGGGGTTGGAGACCCAGTACTTC.

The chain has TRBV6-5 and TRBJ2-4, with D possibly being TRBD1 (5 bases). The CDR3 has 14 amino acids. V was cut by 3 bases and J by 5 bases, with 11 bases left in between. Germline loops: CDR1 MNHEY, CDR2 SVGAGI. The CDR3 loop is CASSYGVRENIQYF. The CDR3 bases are TGTGCCAGCAGTTATGGCGTCAGGGAAAACATTCAGTACTTC.

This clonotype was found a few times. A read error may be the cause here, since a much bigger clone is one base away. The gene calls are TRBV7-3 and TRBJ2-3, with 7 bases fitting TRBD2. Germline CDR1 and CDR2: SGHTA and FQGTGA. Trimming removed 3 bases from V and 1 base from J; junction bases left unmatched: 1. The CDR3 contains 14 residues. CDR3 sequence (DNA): TGTGCCAGCAGCTTTGCGGGGGGCACAGATACGCAGTATTTT. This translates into CASSFAGGTDTQYF.

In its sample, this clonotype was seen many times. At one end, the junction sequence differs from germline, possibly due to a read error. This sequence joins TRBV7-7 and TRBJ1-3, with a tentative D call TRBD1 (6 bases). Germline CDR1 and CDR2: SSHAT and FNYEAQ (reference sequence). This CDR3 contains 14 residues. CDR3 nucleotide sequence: TGTGCTAGCAGCCCGGACAGCTCTGGAAACACCATATATTTT. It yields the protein CASSPDSSGNTIYF. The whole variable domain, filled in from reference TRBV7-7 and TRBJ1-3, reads GAGVSQSPRYKVTKRGQDVTLRCDPISSHATLYWYQQALGQGPEFLTYFNYEAQPDKSGLPSDRFSAERPEGSISTLTIQRTEQRDSAMYRCASSPDSSGNTIYFGEGSWLTVV.

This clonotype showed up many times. The CDR3 protein is CASTTDTNSPLHF. The CDR3 DNA reads as TGTGCCAGCACGACAGACACTAATTCACCCCTCCACTTT. The chain has TRBV2 and TRBJ1-6; a possible D gene is TRBD1 (5 bases). CDR1 SNHLY and CDR2 FYNNEI come from the germline V gene. The length of the CDR3 is 13 residues. V lost 7 bases to trimming and J lost 6 bases, with 10 bases between them.

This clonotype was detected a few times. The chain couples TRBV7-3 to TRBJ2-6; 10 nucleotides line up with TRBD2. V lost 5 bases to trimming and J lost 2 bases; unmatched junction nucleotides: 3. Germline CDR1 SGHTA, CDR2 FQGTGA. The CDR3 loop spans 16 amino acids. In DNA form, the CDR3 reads TGTGCCAGCAGCCGAAGCGGGGGGGCTGGGGCCAACGTCCTGACTTTC. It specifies CASSRSGGAGANVLTF.